The 7 T cell receptor beta chains below were found in one sample sequenced in a study of T cells after yellow fever vaccination (dated by TCRdb to the late 2010s). Preparation of the library involved 5' RACE. The sequencer was an Illumina HiSeq 2500. TCRdb reprocessing: public reads trimmed at Q25 with fastp, clones called with MiXCR, in-frame beta chains kept. CDR3 protein sequences are deduplicated, and each keeps its most common genes and DNA. Across this sample there are about 630,000 distinct CDR3 sequences, with roughly an eighth seen only once. 14% to 15% of the sample is in the top ten clones. What this sample's treatment or condition label stands for: live attenuated yellow fever vaccine strain. Source: PBMCs, taken on the day of the yellow fever booster vaccination. These receptors were collected from a man in his thirties or forties who received the YFV17D yellow fever vaccine.

This clonotype has only a few counts. The V gene is TRBV5-4, the J gene TRBJ2-7; TRBD1 agrees at 8 bases. The CDR3 is 13 residues long. V lost 5 bases and J lost 5; bases outside the gene matches: 6. Per the germline V gene, CDR1 is SGHNT and CDR2 is YYREEE (reference sequence). The CDR3 nucleotides read TGTGCCAGCAGTTTCAACAGGGGGAACGAGCAGTACTTC. It codes for CASSFNRGNEQYF.

The chain has TRBV27 and TRBJ1-4, with 9 bases that match TRBD1. V was pared by 5 bases and J by 3 bases, with 7 bases of the junction left unmatched. Germline V gives CDR1 MNHEY, CDR2 SMNVEV (reference sequence). The CDR3 length is 16 residues. CDR3 sequence: CASSRQGEKSNEKLFF. The CDR3 DNA sequence: TGTGCCAGCAGTCGACAGGGGGAGAAGTCTAATGAAAAACTGTTTTTT.

This clonotype came up a few times. The gene calls are TRBV29-1 and TRBJ1-2, with D hard to call. Germline CDR1 reads SQVTM; CDR2 reads ANQGSEA. This CDR3 region has 12 residues. V lost 5 bases and J 3 bases, leaving 10 bases between the germline ends. This chain's CDR3 is CSVSDGDYGYTF. The CDR3 nucleotides read TGCAGCGTTTCCGATGGGGACTATGGCTACACCTTC.

This chain connects TRBV5-1 to TRBJ2-5; TRBD2 matches 12 bases. Germline loops: CDR1 SGHRS, CDR2 YFSETQ. Unmatched junction bases numbered 4, after V lost 3 bases and J lost 1 base. CDR3 length: 16 residues. The CDR3, as DNA: TGCGCCAGCAGCTCTGGACTAGCGGGGCTCCAAGAGACCCAGTACTTC. Its translation is CASSSGLAGLQETQYF. The variable domain in full, with the rest retrieved from reference TRBV5-1 and TRBJ2-5, is KAGVTQTPRYLIKTRGQQVTLSCSPISGHRSVSWYQQTPGQGLQFLFEYFSETQRNKGNFPGRFSGRQFSNSRSEMNVSTLELGDSALYLCASSSGLAGLQETQYFGPGTRLLVL.

In this sample, this clonotype turned up a few times. The CDR3 protein is CASNPRAGGNTGELFF. CDR3 coding DNA: TGTGCCAGCAATCCCCGAGCGGGAGGGAACACCGGGGAGCTGTTTTTT. The V and J genes are TRBV27 and TRBJ2-2; 9 nucleotides match TRBD2. This CDR3 is 16 amino acids long. Trimming removed 7 bases from V and 1 base from J; junction bases left unmatched: 7. Germline assignment: CDR1 MNHEY and CDR2 SMNVEV (reference sequence).

The rearrangement joins TRBV6-2 or TRBV6-3 to TRBJ2-7; D is unresolved. Germline V gene sequence: CDR1 MNHEY, CDR2 SVGEGT. The CDR3 is 17 residues long. V was trimmed by 5 bases and J by 3 bases, leaving 23 bases between them. This CDR3 is CASSDPHSTGVGYEQYF. The CDR3 DNA reads as TGTGCCAGCAGTGACCCCCACTCGACCGGAGTCGGCTACGAGCAGTACTTC.

The chain joins TRBV25-1 to TRBJ1-2; 10 bases line up with TRBD1. The V and J ends lost 6 bases and 5 bases, in that order; junction bases with no gene match: 15. The germline CDR1 and CDR2 sequences are MGHDK and SYGVNS. The CDR3 is made up of 17 amino acids. This chain's CDR3 is CASRTNLGDRGRYGYTF. The CDR3 DNA sequence: TGTGCCAGCAGGACAAACCTTGGGGACAGGGGTCGTTATGGCTACACCTTC.